The 19 T cell receptor beta chains presented below share a single source sample, sequenced in a study of T cells after yellow fever vaccination. TCRdb re-analysed the 5' RACE reads in MiXCR, keeping a single row per CDR3 protein. The sample lists around 100,000 distinct CDR3 sequences; roughly 5.8% were seen once. The sequenced sample was CD8+ T cells sorted from PBMCs, obtained 10 days after the yellow fever booster vaccination. The receptors come from a man aged 18 to 29 who received the YFV17D yellow fever vaccine.

The gene calls are TRBV19 and TRBJ2-1; 11 bases agree with TRBD2. CDR3 length: 16 residues. V shed 7 bases and J 7 bases; nucleotides not matched to a gene: 12. Looked up from germline, CDR1 is LNHDA and CDR2 is SQIVND (reference sequence). The DNA of the CDR3 is TGTGCCAGTAAGGACCAACTAGCGGGGGAAAGTAATGAGCAGTTCTTC. Translation: CASKDQLAGESNEQFF.

The chain joins TRBV5-6 to TRBJ2-2, with a possible D match to TRBD2 (5 bases). The CDR3 is made up of 13 amino acids. V was pared by 7 bases and J by 8 bases, with 15 bases between. Looked up from germline, CDR1 is SGHDT and CDR2 is YYEEEE. As DNA, the CDR3 is TGTGCCAGCGGACCAGAGGGTCGGGGGGAGCTGTTTTTT. It is translated as CASGPEGRGELFF.

The chain joins TRBV27 to TRBJ1-2; maybe TRBD1 (5 bases). This CDR3 spans 13 amino acids. The V end was cut by 6 bases, the J end by 9 bases, with 17 bases between. Germline CDR1 is MNHEY and CDR2 is SMNVEV (reference sequence). CDR3: CASRRDPRASYTF. The DNA of the CDR3 is TGTGCCAGCAGAAGGGACCCCCGAGCCAGCTACACCTTC.

This clonotype was detected only a few times. CDR3 in DNA: TGTGCCAGCACTCGGACAGGGGAGGAAGATACGCAGTATTTT. It yields the protein CASTRTGEEDTQYF. The chain couples TRBV12-3 or TRBV12-4 to TRBJ2-3, with 9 bases that match TRBD1. The V segment lost 7 bases and the J segment 5 bases; nucleotides outside the gene matches: 7. This CDR3 comprises 14 residues.

This clonotype was picked up a small number of times. The chain is built from TRBV7-9 and TRBJ1-1, with D tentatively TRBD1 (6 bases). This CDR3 is built from 17 residues. From germline, CDR1 is SEHNR and CDR2 FQNEAQ (reference sequence). V dropped 1 base and J dropped 7 bases, with 22 bases sitting between them. The CDR3 reads CASSLVLPKTGRYEAFF. In DNA form, the CDR3 reads TGTGCCAGCAGCTTAGTTCTTCCAAAGACAGGTAGATATGAAGCTTTCTTT.

This clonotype was seen many times. The gene calls are TRBV19 and TRBJ2-2, with TRBD2 as a possible D gene (6 bases). CDR3 length: 15 amino acids. With 6 bases removed from V and 4 bases from J, the gap between germline ends came to 15 bases. Germline CDR1 and CDR2: LNHDA and SQIVND (reference sequence). The DNA for the CDR3 is TGTGCCAGTAGCAGATACCGGGACTCCACCGGGGAGCTGTTTTTT. Translated, it gives CASSRYRDSTGELFF.

The J gene is TRBJ2-1, the V gene TRBV4-1; D possibly uses TRBD1 or TRBD2 (5 bases each). The V end lost 4 bases, the J end lost 0 bases, and 13 bases lay between the germline ends. CDR1 MGHRA and CDR2 YSYEKL come from the germline V gene. This CDR3 is 16 amino acids long. CDR3 nucleotide sequence: TGCGCCAGCAGCCCCCGGGACGCCAGCTCCTACAATGAGCAGTTCTTC. Its protein product is CASSPRDASSYNEQFF.

This clonotype was counted many times. The chain uses TRBV11-2 and TRBJ2-7; TRBD2 aligns across 8 bases. In germline, CDR1 is SGHAT, CDR2 FQNNGV. The CDR3 totals 16 residues. Trimming cost V 1 base and J 2 bases; bases outside gene matches: 7. The DNA for the CDR3 is TGTGCCAGCAGCTTAGTGCTAGCGGGTTCAGCCTACGAGCAGTACTTC. Protein product: CASSLVLAGSAYEQYF.

The rearrangement links TRBV27 to TRBJ1-2; possibly TRBD1 for D (5 bases). The germline V and J ends were trimmed by 3 bases and 4 bases, with 9 bases remaining between them. This CDR3 is built from 13 residues. The V gene's germline CDR1 is MNHEY and CDR2 SMNVEV (reference sequence). Written as DNA, the CDR3 is TGTGCCAGCAGTTTTCAGGGAACCTATGGCTACACCTTC. This gives the protein CASSFQGTYGYTF.

This clonotype was detected a few times. The chain recombines TRBV5-1 with TRBJ2-7; 9 bases match TRBD1. The germline gives CDR1 SGHRS, CDR2 YFSETQ. The ends lost 3 bases at V and 6 bases at J; junction bases unmatched: 13. The CDR3 is 16 amino acids. DNA for the CDR3: TGCGCCAGCAGCTCCGGGGATGGGACAGGGATCGTCGAGCAGTACTTC. Encoded protein: CASSSGDGTGIVEQYF.

The chain recombines TRBV6-2 or TRBV6-3 with TRBJ2-5; 9 bases are shared with TRBD2. V trimming: 0 bases; J trimming: 2 bases; junction bases outside the gene matches: 10. Germline V lookup: CDR1 MNHEY, CDR2 SVGEGT. The CDR3 runs 18 residues. CDR3 in DNA: TGTGCCAGCAGTTACTCGAGTACCAGCGGGGGGTCGCAAGAGACCCAGTACTTC. Translation gives CASSYSSTSGGSQETQYF.

The chain has TRBV27 and TRBJ2-2; no clear D gene. Germline values: CDR1 MNHEY, CDR2 SMNVEV (reference sequence). This CDR3 comprises 13 residues. V lost 3 bases and J lost 3, with 5 bases in between. The CDR3 bases are TGTGCCAGCAGTTTCGCAGACACCGGGGAGCTGTTTTTT. Its protein product is CASSFADTGELFF.

There are many counts of this clonotype. This chain connects TRBV24-1 to TRBJ2-7; D is uncertain. This CDR3 spans 10 amino acids. The V end was cut by 8 bases, the J end by 4 bases, with 5 bases between. Germline V gives CDR1 KGHDR, CDR2 SFDVKD. CDR3 DNA: TGTGCCACCAACCGATACGAGCAGTACGTC. Residues: CATNRYEQYV.

The chain carries TRBV6-6 and TRBJ1-1; D uncertain. V lost 0 bases, J lost 1 base, and 6 bases lay in between. CDR1 is MNHNY and CDR2 is SVGAGI in the germline V gene (reference sequence). The CDR3 loop spans 14 amino acids. The CDR3 DNA sequence: TGTGCCAGCAGTTACTCTGGCGAGAACACTGAAGCTTTCTTT. Protein product: CASSYSGENTEAFF.

The table lists this clonotype with a few counts. The chain joins TRBV11-3 to TRBJ1-1; no clear D. The CDR3 covers 12 residues. Germline V gene lookup returns CDR1 SGHNT and CDR2 YENEEA. V lost 7 bases, J lost 8 bases, and 14 bases lay in between. In DNA, the CDR3 is TGTGCCAGCAAATCCCCGGGCACAGAAGCTTTCTTT. Translating it yields CASKSPGTEAFF. Filled out from reference TRBV11-3 and TRBJ1-1, the complete variable domain reads EAGVVQSPRYKIIEKKQPVAFWCNPISGHNTLYWYLQNLGQGPELLIRYENEEAVDDSQLPKDRFSAERLKGVDSTLKIQPAELGDSAVYLCASKSPGTEAFFGQGTRLTVV.

This clonotype was observed a handful of times. This chain connects TRBV4-1 to TRBJ2-5; D is uncertain. The V gene's germline CDR1 is MGHRA and CDR2 YSYEKL. V lost 4 bases, J lost 3 bases, and 12 bases lay in between. This CDR3 has 14 amino acids. The CDR3 is CASSPNQEKETQYF. The CDR3 region has the DNA TGCGCCAGCAGCCCTAATCAGGAGAAAGAGACCCAGTACTTC.

The chain carries TRBV3-1 and TRBJ1-2, with 7 positions matching TRBD1. V was clipped by 4 bases and J by 8 bases; unmatched bases: 16. Germline V gives CDR1 LGHDT, CDR2 YNNKEL (reference sequence). CDR3 length equals 16 residues. CDR3 in DNA: TGTGCCAGCAGCCCGATGGGTGGAGGGGGCGCCTACGGCTACACCTTC. This translates into CASSPMGGGGAYGYTF.

The rearrangement uses TRBV7-9 and TRBJ2-1, with D unresolved. Looked up from germline, CDR1 is SEHNR and CDR2 is FQNEAQ (reference sequence). The V and J ends lost 6 bases and 1 base respectively, with 7 bases between them. CDR3 size: 13 residues. CDR3 DNA sequence: TGTGCCAGCAGTTCCTTTTCCTACAATGAGCAGTTCTTC. Translating it yields CASSSFSYNEQFF.

The V call is TRBV29-1, the J call TRBJ1-1; TRBD1 might be the D (5 bases). The CDR3 consists of 12 residues. V was pared by 4 bases and J by 2 bases, with 8 bases between. Germline CDR1 SQVTM, CDR2 ANQGSEA. The CDR3: CSVAGYNTEAFF. For the CDR3, the DNA is TGCAGCGTTGCAGGGTATAACACTGAAGCTTTCTTT.